This T cell receptor (beta chain) was captured by sequencing in a study of metastatic and nonmetastatic thyroid tumors. About the research overall: Blood and tumor or nodule tissue repertoires from malignant and benign thyroid patients were compared.

The CDR3 covers 16 residues. CDR1 and CDR2 from the germline V gene are MDHEN and SYDVKM. V was pared by 8 bases and J by 4 bases, with 23 bases between. Study-level points and caveats: Across blood and tumor, TCR beta diversity in malignant thyroid tumors was reportedly significantly higher than in benign nodules.

This clone was recorded many times. Its antigen is not identified. Thyroid surgery took place with no prior treatment in any patient. Through MiXCR, TCRdb re-clonotyped the PCR reads. Of about 92,000 clones in the sample, just under 15% were seen once. The sequence derives from a female donor with papillary thyroid cancer or a benign thyroid nodule (not recorded which). Some clones in this sample may be carry-over from other donors' samples. Sequencing input: blood. The gene calls are TRBV28 and TRBJ2-5; D possibly corresponds to TRBD2 (6 bases). CDR3 region: CASPWALWGGGETQYF. DNA for the CDR3: TGTGCCAGCCCCTGGGCCCTGTGGGGAGGAGGAGAGACCCAGTACTTC.